This T cell receptor beta chain was found in a study of T cell responses to AZD1222 COVID-19 vaccine. The CDR3 length is 11 residues. Trimming cost V 6 bases and J 8 bases, with 10 bases left between them. The method was immunoSEQ multiplex PCR; TCRdb's version includes in-frame clones alone and lacks a portion of them. This sample has some 160,000 clones; 90% to 95% occur once, and the top ten carry about 0.9%. The genes are TRBV12-3 or TRBV12-4 and TRBJ1-2; D is perhaps TRBD1 (5 bases). This TCR derives from an adult in good health. The sample here was peripheral blood, taken on day 0 of AZD1222 vaccination. This CDR3 reads CASSRGEGYTF. CDR3 sequence (DNA): TGTGCCAGCAGCCGGGGGGAGGGCTACACCTTC.